A single sample gave rise to the 3 T cell receptor beta chains below, sequenced in a study of OX40 agonist ivuxolimab in advanced cancers. Clones were sequenced by immunoSEQ multiplex PCR, and TCRdb holds only the in-frame ones, with some missing. The table has almost 50,000 clones, 80% to 90% seen once; the top ten hold about 52%. Specimen: CD4+ or CD8+ T cells sorted from blood, collected in a trial of the OX40 agonist ivuxolimab. The receptor source for this set is an adult with an advanced solid tumor such as melanoma, head and neck, liver or kidney cancer.

This clone was detected a few times. The chain couples TRBV5-1 to TRBJ1-1; D is ambiguous. The CDR3 is made up of 15 amino acids. Trimming shortened V by 0 bases and J by 0 bases, and 9 bases separated the two germline ends. CDR1 is SGHRS, CDR2 YFSETQ, per germline. CDR3 sequence reads: CASSLGQRMNTEAFF. CDR3 nucleotides: TGCGCCAGCAGCTTGGGTCAGAGAATGAACACTGAAGCTTTCTTT.

V gene TRBV27 combines with J gene TRBJ2-7, with TRBD1 matching over 8 bases. Germline lookup yields CDR1 MNHEY and CDR2 SMNVEV (reference sequence). The V gene end was trimmed by 6 bases and the J gene end by 4 bases; junction bases not matched to a gene: 14. The CDR3 totals 16 residues. The CDR3 bases are TGTGCCAGCAGCTTCTTCTCCGGGACAGGATTTTACGAGCAGTACTTC. The encoded protein is CASSFFSGTGFYEQYF.

This chain connects TRBV6-7 to TRBJ2-2; a weak D match, TRBD2 (5 bases). TRBV6-7 is given ORF status, its function remaining uncertain. Deletions cut 0 bases from V and 5 bases from J, with 7 bases between. The CDR3 is 14 amino acids. DNA of the CDR3: TGTGCCAGCAGTTACTCAAGAGGGACCGGGGAGCTGTTTTTT. This sequence encodes CASSYSRGTGELFF.